In this sample, the clone carrying this T cell receptor beta chain turned up a few times. The antigen remains unidentified. A single record per CDR3 protein comes from TCRdb applying MiXCR to the reads. Counted here are fewer than 900,000 distinct CDR3 sequences, 25% to 30% occurring once; the ten biggest clones make up 10% to 15%. This entry belongs to a study of T cell repertoires in cytomegalovirus infection. Across the whole study: Selection of CMV epitopes for the study included recently identified HLA-C-restricted and well-studied HLA-B-restricted ones. Public TCR beta signatures indicated both CMV infection and matching HLA type. Points from the study as a whole: Cumulative public TCR beta family frequency identified CMV carriers with the relevant HLA.

The CDR3 extends over 15 amino acids. V was cut by 0 bases and J by 3 bases, with 8 bases left in between. Germline V CDR1 and CDR2: LGHDT, YNNKEL (reference sequence). This specimen consisted of cultured CD8+ T cells from PBMCs, obtained from culture after CMV antigen stimulation. V usage is TRBV3-1 and J usage is TRBJ2-2; the D gene is possibly TRBD2 (6 bases). This sequence originates from a human donor in good health (CMV status not recorded). Some clones in this sample may be carry-over from other donors' samples. CDR3 DNA sequence: TGTGCCAGCAGCCAAGATCGGGAGTACACCGGGGAGCTGTTTTTT. Its translation: CASSQDREYTGELFF.